Listed below are T cell receptor beta chains from one sample, sequenced in a study of cytomegalovirus exposure and HLA in healthy donors. TCRdb's table, derived via immunoSEQ multiplex PCR, lists solely in-frame clones and lacks some. The sample lists tens of thousands of clones, 60% to 80% occurring once. The sequenced material came from PBMCs. The receptors originated from a woman aged 25 to 39 in good health and CMV-seropositive. Both conserved end residues are part of each CDR3. The D gene is left open where the match is weak. A clone size is listed for some rows: how often the clone was seen (once, few, many), or a class if it is expanded.

j_gene: TRBJ1-1
abundance: few
v_gene: TRBV5-1
d_gene: .
CDR3aa: CASSSQGGTEAFF
CDR3nt: TGCGCCAGCAGTAGTCAGGGAGGCACTGAAGCTTTCTTT

j_gene: TRBJ2-5
abundance: .
v_gene: TRBV2
d_gene: TRBD1
CDR3aa: CASYSGTGLETQYF
CDR3nt: TGTGCCAGCTATTCCGGGACAGGGTTAGAGACCCAGTACTTC

j_gene: TRBJ2-1
abundance: .
v_gene: TRBV28
d_gene: TRBD1
CDR3aa: CASSQLRTGDYNEQFF
CDR3nt: TGTGCCAGCAGCCAACTTCGGACAGGGGACTACAATGAGCAGTTCTTC

j_gene: TRBJ1-1
abundance: .
v_gene: TRBV7-2
d_gene: .
CDR3aa: CASSWGENTEAFF
CDR3nt: TGTGCCAGCAGCTGGGGAGAGAACACTGAAGCTTTCTTT

j_gene: TRBJ2-1
abundance: .
v_gene: TRBV28
d_gene: TRBD2
CDR3aa: CASCNGRSENEQFF
CDR3nt: TGTGCCAGCTGCAACGGGAGGTCGGAAAATGAGCAGTTCTTC

j_gene: TRBJ2-2
abundance: .
v_gene: TRBV4-2
d_gene: TRBD2
CDR3aa: CASSHPDSGGNTGELFF
CDR3nt: TGTGCCAGCAGCCACCCCGATAGCGGGGGGAACACCGGGGAGCTGTTTTTT

j_gene: TRBJ2-1
abundance: .
v_gene: TRBV7-9
d_gene: .
CDR3aa: CASSYVPGLTYNEQFF
CDR3nt: TGTGCCAGCAGCTATGTCCCAGGGTTAACCTACAATGAGCAGTTCTTC

j_gene: TRBJ2-3
abundance: .
v_gene: TRBV19
d_gene: .
CDR3aa: CASSRSVADTQYF
CDR3nt: TGTGCCAGTAGTAGGTCGGTCGCAGATACGCAGTATTTT

j_gene: TRBJ2-7
abundance: few
v_gene: TRBV6-1
d_gene: .
CDR3aa: CASSEGSQQYF
CDR3nt: TGTGCCAGCAGTGAGGGGAGTCAGCAGTACTTC

j_gene: TRBJ2-7
abundance: .
v_gene: TRBV25-1
d_gene: TRBD1
CDR3aa: CASSGDRGYEQYF
CDR3nt: TGTGCCAGCAGCGGGGACAGGGGGTACGAGCAGTACTTC

j_gene: TRBJ2-1
abundance: .
v_gene: TRBV5-4
d_gene: TRBD1
CDR3aa: CASSSRDRNLPEQFF
CDR3nt: TGTGCCAGCAGCTCGCGGGACAGGAATCTCCCTGAGCAGTTCTTC

j_gene: TRBJ2-7
abundance: .
v_gene: TRBV1
d_gene: .
CDR3aa: CTSSQVTSVYEQYF
CDR3nt: TGCACCAGCAGCCAAGTTACTAGCGTCTACGAGCAGTACTTC

j_gene: TRBJ1-2
abundance: .
v_gene: TRBV11-1
d_gene: .
CDR3aa: CASSQGGYGYTF
CDR3nt: TGTGCCAGCAGCCAAGGGGGCTATGGCTACACCTTC

j_gene: TRBJ1-4
abundance: few
v_gene: TRBV9
d_gene: .
CDR3aa: CASSAGQHNEKLFF
CDR3nt: TGTGCCAGCAGCGCCGGACAGCATAATGAAAAACTGTTTTTT

j_gene: TRBJ2-1
abundance: .
v_gene: TRBV30
d_gene: TRBD1
CDR3aa: CAWTQGDGFFTYNEQFF
CDR3nt: TGTGCCTGGACCCAGGGGGATGGGTTCTTTACCTACAATGAGCAGTTCTTC

j_gene: TRBJ2-7
abundance: .
v_gene: TRBV7-9
d_gene: .
CDR3aa: CASSPDRAVFYEQYF
CDR3nt: TGTGCCAGCAGCCCCGATAGAGCGGTATTCTACGAGCAGTACTTC

j_gene: TRBJ2-7
abundance: .
v_gene: TRBV2
d_gene: .
CDR3aa: CASRGDLTGHEQYF
CDR3nt: TGTGCCAGCAGGGGGGACTTAACGGGCCACGAGCAGTACTTC

j_gene: TRBJ1-5
abundance: .
v_gene: TRBV6-5
d_gene: .
CDR3aa: CASSYSEGDQPQHF
CDR3nt: TGTGCCAGCAGTTACTCAGAGGGCGACCAGCCCCAGCATTTT

j_gene: TRBJ2-5
abundance: .
v_gene: TRBV5-1
d_gene: .
CDR3aa: CASSGWRETQYF
CDR3nt: TGCGCCAGCAGCGGGTGGCGGGAGACCCAGTACTTC

j_gene: TRBJ2-2
abundance: once
v_gene: TRBV29-1
d_gene: .
CDR3aa: CSARKGQNTGELFF
CDR3nt: TGCAGCGCGCGAAAAGGACAGAACACCGGGGAGCTGTTTTTT

j_gene: TRBJ2-7
abundance: .
v_gene: TRBV2
d_gene: TRBD2
CDR3aa: CASGGTSGRSYEQYF
CDR3nt: TGTGCCAGCGGGGGGACTAGCGGGAGATCCTACGAGCAGTACTTC

j_gene: TRBJ1-5
abundance: .
v_gene: TRBV28
d_gene: .
CDR3aa: CASSLGGRVSNQPQHF
CDR3nt: TGTGCCAGCAGTCTCGGGGGTAGGGTGAGCAATCAGCCCCAGCATTTT

j_gene: TRBJ1-1
abundance: few
v_gene: TRBV5-4
d_gene: .
CDR3aa: CASSLRSENAEAFF
CDR3nt: TGTGCCAGCAGCTTGAGGAGCGAGAACGCTGAAGCTTTCTTT

j_gene: TRBJ2-1
abundance: .
v_gene: TRBV2
d_gene: .
CDR3aa: CASRVSSIHEQFF
CDR3nt: TGTGCCAGCAGAGTTTCTAGCATTCATGAGCAGTTCTTC

j_gene: TRBJ2-2
abundance: .
v_gene: TRBV5-6
d_gene: .
CDR3aa: CASSFGWAGELFF
CDR3nt: TGTGCCAGCAGCTTCGGGTGGGCCGGGGAGCTGTTTTTT

j_gene: TRBJ1-4
abundance: .
v_gene: TRBV9
d_gene: TRBD1
CDR3aa: CASSAGQPTGEKLFF
CDR3nt: TGTGCCAGCAGCGCGGGACAGCCTACCGGTGAAAAACTGTTTTTT

j_gene: TRBJ1-1
abundance: .
v_gene: TRBV7-2
d_gene: .
CDR3aa: CASSLWGGTEAFF
CDR3nt: TGTGCCAGCAGCCTCTGGGGGGGCACTGAAGCTTTCTTT

j_gene: TRBJ1-5
abundance: .
v_gene: TRBV28
d_gene: .
CDR3aa: CASSPDRYNQPQHF
CDR3nt: TGTGCCAGCAGTCCGGACAGATACAATCAGCCCCAGCATTTT

j_gene: TRBJ1-2
abundance: few
v_gene: TRBV6-1
d_gene: TRBD1
CDR3aa: CASSRQGYGYTF
CDR3nt: TGTGCCAGCAGTAGACAGGGCTATGGCTACACCTTC

j_gene: TRBJ2-7
abundance: once
v_gene: TRBV29-1
d_gene: TRBD2
CDR3aa: CSVERGFGREGEQYF
CDR3nt: TGCAGCGTTGAACGAGGGTTCGGACGGGAGGGGGAGCAGTACTTC

j_gene: TRBJ1-2
abundance: .
v_gene: TRBV5-1
d_gene: .
CDR3aa: CASSMGGRFGYTF
CDR3nt: TGCGCCAGCAGCATGGGGGGCAGATTTGGCTACACCTTC

j_gene: TRBJ1-1
abundance: .
v_gene: TRBV18
d_gene: .
CDR3aa: CASLEGNTEAFF
CDR3nt: TGTGCCAGCCTAGAGGGGAACACTGAAGCTTTCTTT

j_gene: TRBJ2-2
abundance: .
v_gene: TRBV29-1
d_gene: .
CDR3aa: CSATWDTPLTGELFF
CDR3nt: TGCAGCGCCACCTGGGACACGCCTTTAACCGGGGAGCTGTTTTTT

j_gene: TRBJ2-3
abundance: .
v_gene: TRBV28
d_gene: TRBD2
CDR3aa: CASRCTSGRGTDTQYF
CDR3nt: TGTGCCAGCAGATGTACTAGCGGGAGAGGCACAGATACGCAGTATTTT

j_gene: TRBJ1-2
abundance: few
v_gene: TRBV6-4
d_gene: .
CDR3aa: CASSRGVNYGYTF
CDR3nt: TGTGCCAGCAGCCGGGGGGTAAACTATGGCTACACCTTC